Described below is a single T cell receptor beta chain sequence and its context. This clone was counted a few times. What antigen it recognizes has not been identified. Within one base of it there is no much larger clone, and no base qualities were kept. This sample is drawn from a study of cytomegalovirus exposure and HLA in healthy donors (dated by TCRdb to the late 2010s). For the wider study: In an earlier analysis of about 560 of the donors, around 290 Gb of sequence data and 120 million or so unique TCR beta sequences from about 179 million T cells were reported. In a later genetic analysis, genome-wide SNP genotypes for about 55% of the roughly 700 donors were used, and that subset was treated as a discovery cohort. The study was designed to test whether signatures of past pathogen exposure could be identified by cataloging public T cell receptors. Rather than using new phenotypic data, the later analysis identified candidate immune exposures from TCR beta sequences and from how often those sequences occurred across donors. Both class I and class II loci were covered by HLA typing, at four-digit resolution. In addition to the first cohort of 650 to 800 subjects, a separate validation cohort of 100 to 150 different subjects was used. Across some 400 genotyped donors of the cohort, an average of roughly 230,000 unique TCR beta nucleotide sequences per donor were sequenced, and roughly a sixth of those sequences were non-productive. Donor age, sex, ethnicity and CMV serostatus were compiled alongside the repertoire data. An earlier analysis of more than 450 of the donors used high-throughput TCR beta sequencing to judge whether each TCR beta V gene segment behaved as functional or pseudogenic. A later analysis re-analyzed previously published TCR beta repertoires from 600 to 850 donors and added high-resolution HLA genotyping to study TCR occurrence patterns. Typing coverage differed by locus: A, B, C, DRB1 and DQB1 were typed in about 629-640 donors, DQA1 in about 560, DPA1 in some 600, and DPB1 in 450 to 480. Around 320 gigabases of sequencing data and approximately 80 million unique TCR sequences were included in an early release covering several hundred HLA-typed donors. Of the roughly 400 genotyped donors, around 81% fell in the genetic ancestry cluster associated with self-reported Caucasian donors. Using immunosequencing, the study profiled T cell repertoires from fewer than 850 subjects and related those repertoires to cytomegalovirus serostatus. To predict cytomegalovirus infection status, the study combined high-throughput TCR immunosequencing, statistical association of individual TCRs with disease status, and machine learning. Because of strong linkage in the cohort, a handful of DR-DQ haplotypes were treated as single units for association and clustering. Every discovery cohort repertoire had been produced on one sequencing platform.

In total, roughly 670 healthy bone marrow donors made up the cohort. Cohort members were all nominally healthy when sampled, although unrecorded immune exposures were likely present. The donor tested CMV seropositive and was one of the 289 seropositive cohort members. A peripheral blood sample was collected from each donor, and TCR beta sequencing was performed on peripheral blood mononuclear cells. The Qiagen DNeasy Blood Extraction Kit was used to extract genomic DNA from the blood cell samples. Results and caveats for the whole study, not just this receptor: In a later analysis, 16,951 TCR beta sequences were associated with specific HLA alleles at a false discovery rate of 0.05. The sequencing pipeline was judged likely to have produced a cluster of highly shared sequence variants as a technical artifact. According to a later genetic analysis, donors in an Asian-associated ancestry cluster had fewer N-insertions in productive TCRs than the approximately 630-donor mean. About 17 rarely observed V segments, including chromosome 9 orphons, were excluded from the earlier analysis of a few hundred of the donors because counts were too low. In both the original and validation cohorts, the classifier was reported to diagnose cytomegalovirus status with high specificity and sensitivity. Because HLA typing was unavailable for some donors at each locus, only the typed subset was used in association tests. A further reported finding was that TCR beta sequences accurately predicted the HLA-A and HLA-B alleles for most subjects in the first cohort. In this cohort, only TCR beta chains were sequenced, and detectable features were limited by the absence of alpha or paired-chain data. In an earlier analysis of 587 of the donors, most TCR beta V segments appeared in productive rearrangements about 87% or about 30% of the time, broadly matching IMGT annotations. Linkage disequilibrium might explain the correlated functional status among segregating V segments, but an unknown experimental factor could not be ruled out. When HLA alleles, especially DR and DQ, strongly co-occurred, attributing TCR associations to individual alleles was difficult. It was suggested by the authors that the approach could potentially be generalized to other disease states and immunological phenotypes. Compared with equally common non-associated chains, HLA-associated TCR beta chains in a later analysis were more clonally expanded and had lower generation probabilities. A later analysis found that TCR association rates varied across HLA loci, with DRB1 alleles showing the most associated TCRs and HLA-C alleles the fewest. Immune exposure information for the cohort was limited to CMV serostatus. A total of 150 or so TCR beta chains were listed by the study as associated with cytomegalovirus. Sequencing depth was assumed to be roughly uniform across donors in the presence/absence analyses, though that assumption may not hold. Three of the identified cytomegalovirus-associated TCR beta chains were confirmed in vitro to be specific for cytomegalovirus antigens. Across donors, most TCR sequences were observed very rarely, whereas some public TCRs were present in many individuals. V-gene and J-gene trimming of TCR beta chains was associated with a missense DCLRE1C variant in a later genetic analysis, and the association was replicated in an independent cohort. In a later analysis, several top co-occurrence clusters were reported to appear linked to parvovirus B19, influenza, CMV and Epstein-Barr virus. According to a later analysis, most CMV-associated TCR beta chains appeared to be HLA-restricted, and the HLA associations seemed to be driven largely by CMV exposure.

Library method: the immunoSEQ multiplex PCR assay. A mixture of 60 forward primers for TCR Vbeta segments and 13 reverse primers for TCR Jbeta segments was used in the multiplex PCR. The CDR3 region of rearranged TCR beta genes was amplified from genomic DNA by a multiplex PCR assay. Amplified TCR beta libraries were sequenced as 87-base-pair reads on the Illumina HiSeq System. Per the original workflow: A later analysis counted 75 million to 100 million unique TCR beta chains across the 666 repertoires, and around 9.9 million of these chains were shared by at least two donors. Raw reads were error-corrected and collapsed into unique sequences with a nearest-neighbor algorithm that merged closely related sequences to remove PCR and sequencing errors. V, D and J gene segments were assigned by aligning CDR3 sequences to IMGT reference sequences. For a sequence to be retained, a match of at least six nucleotides was required to both a V gene segment and a J gene segment. A rearrangement counted as productive if the CDR3 had no stop codons and remained in frame with V and J, and every other rearrangement counted as non-productive. CDR3 was defined according to IMGT convention as the region running from the second conserved V-encoded cysteine to the conserved J-encoded phenylalanine. Sequences without an unambiguous match to a single V gene segment were excluded from the earlier analysis of a few hundred of the donors. An earlier analysis of 500 to 700 of the donors classified V segments as functional when productive rearrangements were above 56.7% and as segregating when the standard deviation between donors was above 5%. To diagnose cytomegalovirus status from the catalog of TCR beta chain sequences, a statistical classification framework was built. In a later analysis, TCR nucleotide sequences were compared against IMGT/GENE-DB human TR gene sequences so that V and J genes could be assigned. Using the TCRdist pipeline, a later analysis assigned CDR3 sequences along with most-parsimonious VDJ recombination scenarios. A later analysis defined each TCR beta chain by its CDR3 amino acid sequence plus V-gene family, and excluded reads lacking a unique V-gene family. To address suspected cross-contamination and a sequencing artifact, a later analysis removed some 620 highly shared, low-generation-probability nucleotide sequences. A later analysis calculated a clonal expansion index for each public chain from normalized within-repertoire ranks of inferred template counts. Generation probabilities in a later analysis came from a VDJ recombination model fitted to out-of-frame rearrangements, and those results were checked against IGoR. A later analysis scored TCR-TCR, TCR-HLA and TCR-CMV co-occurrence with hypergeometric tests, applying a repertoire-size bias correction to TCR pairs. A later analysis estimated false discovery rates by permuting HLA or CMV assignments 20 times. In a later analysis, co-occurring TCRs were grouped using DBSCAN, and TCRdist sequence similarity was added for clustering within HLA-allele-positive subsets. Repertoires with fewer than 30,000 or more than 120,000 public chains, plus five repertoires with anomalous nucleotide sharing, were excluded from co-occurrence clustering. TCRdb's version of the immuneACCESS table is confined to in-frame rearrangements and falls short of the full clone set. An unresolved V gene accounts for under half of the shortfall where checked; the remainder is of unknown origin. V, J and clone size are taken as reported in that table, and D and trimming were inferred from the DNA itself. The table for this sample lists about 240,000 clones; over 70% of them were counted only once. The top ten clonotypes cover about 8% of the sample.

This TCR was recovered from a woman aged 55-70 years in good health and CMV-seropositive. Sequenced input: PBMCs.

The CDR3 amino acid sequence is: CASSLYSNPGQETQYF. The nucleotide sequence is given as TGTGCCAGCAGCTTATATAGCAATCCGGGCCAAGAGACCCAGTACTTC. The rearrangement joined TRBV7-2 to TRBJ2-5; no D gene is confidently identified. As encoded in the germline V gene, CDR1 is SGHTA while CDR2 is FQGNSA. V drops 2 bases and J drops 1 base, leaving 14 bases in between. Including the terminal cysteine and phenylalanine, the CDR3 comprises 16 residues. The kept DNA is CDR3 alone, 48 bases in frame from the first base.